The rows below give T cell receptor beta chains drawn from one sample of a study of T cell responses to AZD1222 COVID-19 vaccine. Sequencing was performed with immunoSEQ multiplex PCR; in TCRdb, only in-frame clones are kept and a portion is missing. The sample lists approximately 89,000 clones; approximately 90% were seen once. The input for sequencing was peripheral blood, taken on day 0 of AZD1222 vaccination. These receptors originate from an adult in good health. Each CDR3 is given with its conserved first and last residue. D genes are given only for firm matches. The size entry is marked missing in some rows and otherwise reads once, few, many or a size class.

D gene: NA
CDR3 length: 12
V gene: TRBV3-1/TRBV3-2
clone size: NA
J gene: TRBJ1-4
CDR3 DNA: TGTGCCAGCAGCCAAGGTCGGGAAAAACTGTTTTTT
CDR3 protein: CASSQGREKLFF

D gene: NA
CDR3 length: 14
V gene: TRBV19
clone size: NA
J gene: TRBJ1-1
CDR3 DNA: TGTGCCAGTAGTATAGATCGACAGGTGCCTAAAGCTTTCTTT
CDR3 protein: CASSIDRQVPKAFF

D gene: TRBD2
CDR3 length: 16
V gene: TRBV2
clone size: NA
J gene: TRBJ2-3
CDR3 DNA: TGTGCCAGCAGTCGCCTTACTAGCGGGGGGGCCGGTACGCAGTATTTT
CDR3 protein: CASSRLTSGGAGTQYF

D gene: NA
CDR3 length: 12
V gene: TRBV12-5
clone size: NA
J gene: TRBJ1-1
CDR3 DNA: TGTGCTAGTGGTAACCCCTCTGGAACGACTTTCTTT
CDR3 protein: CASGNPSGTTFF

D gene: NA
CDR3 length: 15
V gene: TRBV7-2
clone size: few
J gene: TRBJ2-5
CDR3 DNA: TGTGCCAGCAGCTTTGCGGGGTTGGGTGGAGAGACCCAGTACTTC
CDR3 protein: CASSFAGLGGETQYF

D gene: NA
CDR3 length: 15
V gene: TRBV6-5
clone size: NA
J gene: TRBJ2-2
CDR3 DNA: TGTGCCAGCAGCCAACAGGCAGGGGTTGACGGGGAGCTGTTTTTT
CDR3 protein: CASSQQAGVDGELFF

D gene: TRBD1
CDR3 length: 16
V gene: TRBV7-2
clone size: NA
J gene: TRBJ1-2
CDR3 DNA: TGTGCCAGCAGCTTAGAAGGGGGCGCAGGGGTCTATGGCTACACCTTC
CDR3 protein: CASSLEGGAGVYGYTF

D gene: TRBD2
CDR3 length: 16
V gene: TRBV6-2/TRBV6-3
clone size: NA
J gene: TRBJ2-3
CDR3 DNA: TGTGCCAGCAGTCGCTTCCGGGGGGTCAACACAGATACGCAGTATTTT
CDR3 protein: CASSRFRGVNTDTQYF

D gene: NA
CDR3 length: 16
V gene: TRBV19
clone size: NA
J gene: TRBJ1-1
CDR3 DNA: TGTGCCAGTAGTATCCCCAATATAGTCCCGAACACTGAAGCTTTCTTT
CDR3 protein: CASSIPNIVPNTEAFF

D gene: TRBD2
CDR3 length: 14
V gene: TRBV6-5
clone size: NA
J gene: TRBJ2-7
CDR3 DNA: TGTGCCAGCAGGTTCAGCGGGGGGGGATACGAGCAGTACTTC
CDR3 protein: CASRFSGGGYEQYF

D gene: NA
CDR3 length: 15
V gene: TRBV3-1/TRBV3-2
clone size: NA
J gene: TRBJ1-1
CDR3 DNA: TGTGCCAGCAGCCAAACTCCGGGGGGGGGCACTGAAGCTTTCTTT
CDR3 protein: CASSQTPGGGTEAFF

D gene: NA
CDR3 length: 13
V gene: TRBV10-3
clone size: NA
J gene: TRBJ1-1
CDR3 DNA: TGTGCCATCAGCTCTGACCGGAACACTGAAGCTTTCTTT
CDR3 protein: CAISSDRNTEAFF

D gene: NA
CDR3 length: 13
V gene: TRBV18
clone size: few
J gene: TRBJ2-1
CDR3 DNA: TGTGCCAGCTCACCACCGACCCGGAGTGAGCAGTTCTTC
CDR3 protein: CASSPPTRSEQFF

D gene: NA
CDR3 length: 15
V gene: TRBV4-3
clone size: NA
J gene: TRBJ1-3
CDR3 DNA: TGCGCCAGCAGCCAAGGCGGAGCCTCTGGAAACACCATATATTTT
CDR3 protein: CASSQGGASGNTIYF

D gene: NA
CDR3 length: 17
V gene: TRBV6-1
clone size: NA
J gene: TRBJ1-5
CDR3 DNA: TGTGCCAGCAGTGAAGGTTCGGTACAGTCCGGCAATCAGCCCCAGCATTTT
CDR3 protein: CASSEGSVQSGNQPQHF

D gene: NA
CDR3 length: 14
V gene: TRBV19
clone size: NA
J gene: TRBJ1-4
CDR3 DNA: TGTGCCAGTAACCCGTCGGGGCCGAGTGAAAAACTGTTTTTT
CDR3 protein: CASNPSGPSEKLFF

D gene: NA
CDR3 length: 14
V gene: TRBV29-1
clone size: NA
J gene: TRBJ1-3
CDR3 DNA: TGCAGCGTTAAGGGACCAAACTCTGGAAACACCATATATTTT
CDR3 protein: CSVKGPNSGNTIYF

D gene: NA
CDR3 length: 13
V gene: TRBV2
clone size: NA
J gene: TRBJ2-7
CDR3 DNA: TGTGCCAGCAAGAGGCAGGGGTCCTACGAGCAGTACTTC
CDR3 protein: CASKRQGSYEQYF

D gene: TRBD2
CDR3 length: 16
V gene: TRBV9
clone size: NA
J gene: TRBJ2-5
CDR3 DNA: TGTGCCAGCAGCGCCCGGGCGGGGGGGAGCGGAGAGACCCAGTACTTC
CDR3 protein: CASSARAGGSGETQYF

D gene: NA
CDR3 length: 17
V gene: TRBV7-9
clone size: NA
J gene: TRBJ2-3
CDR3 DNA: TGTGCCAGCAGAGCCAGGGGCATCCGGGGAGGGATAGATACGCAGTATTTT
CDR3 protein: CASRARGIRGGIDTQYF

D gene: NA
CDR3 length: 14
V gene: TRBV7-9
clone size: NA
J gene: TRBJ1-1
CDR3 DNA: TGTGCCAGCAGCTTTGAGGGTTTGAACACTGAAGCTTTCTTT
CDR3 protein: CASSFEGLNTEAFF

D gene: NA
CDR3 length: 17
V gene: TRBV5-4
clone size: once
J gene: TRBJ2-3
CDR3 DNA: TGTGCCAGCAGCTTACAGGGAGGGGGCGGGCGCACAGATACGCAGTATTTT
CDR3 protein: CASSLQGGGGRTDTQYF

D gene: NA
CDR3 length: 14
V gene: TRBV15
clone size: medium-sized
J gene: TRBJ2-2
CDR3 DNA: TGTGCCACCAGCAGAGATCGGGAAACCGGGGAGCTGTTTTTT
CDR3 protein: CATSRDRETGELFF

D gene: TRBD2
CDR3 length: 16
V gene: TRBV4-1
clone size: NA
J gene: TRBJ2-1
CDR3 DNA: TGCGCCAGCAGCCAATCTACCGGGACTAACACCGATGAGCAGTTCTTC
CDR3 protein: CASSQSTGTNTDEQFF

D gene: NA
CDR3 length: 13
V gene: TRBV30
clone size: NA
J gene: TRBJ1-2
CDR3 DNA: TGTGCCTGGAGTGGGATTCCAAACTATGGCTACACCTTC
CDR3 protein: CAWSGIPNYGYTF

D gene: NA
CDR3 length: 13
V gene: TRBV6-2/TRBV6-3
clone size: NA
J gene: TRBJ2-2
CDR3 DNA: TGTGCCAGCAGTTACAGGGACACCGGGGAGCTGTTTTTT
CDR3 protein: CASSYRDTGELFF

D gene: NA
CDR3 length: 12
V gene: TRBV30
clone size: NA
J gene: TRBJ1-2
CDR3 DNA: TGTGCCTGGAAACCCCAGGGGCCTGGCTACACCTTC
CDR3 protein: CAWKPQGPGYTF